This T cell receptor (beta chain) originates from a study of blood T cell repertoires in COVID-19. The CDR3 is 17 residues long. The junction had 12 bases not matched to a gene; V was cut back by 4 bases and J by 6 bases. CDR1 and CDR2 from the germline V gene are LNHNV and YYDKDF (reference sequence). In the original workflow: Reference gene primer amplification yielded estimated nucleated cell counts. Sequenced by immunoSEQ multiplex PCR; TCRdb stores in-frame clones only, minus some. V and J calls plus clone size are reproduced from that table; the DNA served to infer D and trimming. The top ten hold 4.5% to 6% of the sample, which has approximately 190,000 clones, 84% seen once.

Sequencing used peripheral blood. The chain joins TRBV15 to TRBJ2-1, with 10 bases fitting TRBD2. This TCR was recovered from a woman in her sixties or seventies with active or convalescent COVID-19. The CDR3 here is CATSTLHGASGSNEQFF. The CDR3 nucleotides are TGTGCCACCAGCACCCTCCACGGGGCTAGCGGGAGCAATGAGCAGTTCTTC.